This is a list of T cell receptor beta chains from one sample in a study of blood T cell repertoires in COVID-19. Method: immunoSEQ multiplex PCR; TCRdb's copy keeps in-frame clones and lacks some. The sample lists about 47,000 clones, 83% occurring once. Sequenced: peripheral blood. The source is a man in his sixties with active COVID-19. The CDR3 runs from the conserved cysteine through the conserved F or W. A D gene is named only where the DNA matches it firmly. Not every row has a clone size; where given, it reads once, few, many or a size class.

DNA | CDR3 | V | D | J | size
TGTGCCAGCAGCACTCAGCGGGGGAACACCGGGGAGCTGTTTTTT | CASSTQRGNTGELFF | TRBV7-2 | TRBD2 | TRBJ2-2 | .
TGTGCCAGCAGTTACGGGTCGACTAGCGGGGCGGACTTAGCCAAAAACATTCAGTACTTC | CASSYGSTSGADLAKNIQYF | TRBV6-2/TRBV6-3 | TRBD2 | TRBJ2-4 | .
TGTGCCTCCGGGTGGGGCGGGGAACAAGAGACCCAGTACTTC | CASGWGGEQETQYF | TRBV6-6 | . | TRBJ2-5 | .
TGTGCCAGTAGTTTTCGACCCGGCGGGTACGAGCAGTACTTC | CASSFRPGGYEQYF | TRBV19 | . | TRBJ2-7 | .
TGTGCCAGCAGTGCGACAGGGGCGACCCACGAGCAGTACTTC | CASSATGATHEQYF | TRBV27 | TRBD1 | TRBJ2-7 | few
TGTGCCAGTAATGACAGAATGAACACTGAAGCTTTCTTT | CASNDRMNTEAFF | TRBV19 | . | TRBJ1-1 | .
TGTGCCAGCAGCCCCAGGACAGGCGGGGGGTACATTCAGTACTTC | CASSPRTGGGYIQYF | TRBV11-1 | . | TRBJ2-4 | .
TGCGCCAGCAGTAAGACAGGGTGTTTTCTAAACACTGAAGCTTTCTTT | CASSKTGCFLNTEAFF | TRBV10-1 | TRBD1 | TRBJ1-1 | .
TGTGCCAGCAAGGAGGGTGCCGGGGCCAACGTCCTGACTTTC | CASKEGAGANVLTF | TRBV27 | . | TRBJ2-6 | .
TGTGCCAGCAGCCTACGAGGCGGTTACACTGAAGCTTTCTTT | CASSLRGGYTEAFF | TRBV7-9 | . | TRBJ1-1 | .
TGTGCCACCAGTGATCCCCGGACAGGGGGGAACTATGGCTACACCTTC | CATSDPRTGGNYGYTF | TRBV24-1 | TRBD1 | TRBJ1-2 | once
TGTGCCACCAGCATAGGCGCGTTAGCGGGAGGCGGTAGGGAGACCCAGTACTTC | CATSIGALAGGGRETQYF | TRBV15 | TRBD2 | TRBJ2-5 | .
TGTGCCAGCAGCCCTAGCGGCGGGCAAGAGACCCAGTACTTC | CASSPSGGQETQYF | TRBV13 | TRBD2 | TRBJ2-5 | .
TGTGCCAGCAGCAAATCGGACGGGGGTGGCTACACCTTC | CASSKSDGGGYTF | TRBV21-1 | . | TRBJ1-2 | .
TGTGCCAGCAGCACCGGGACTGAAGCTTTCTTT | CASSTGTEAFF | TRBV7-9 | . | TRBJ1-1 | .
TGTGCCAGCAGCCAGGCAGGGCGGTATCAGCCCCAGCATTTT | CASSQAGRYQPQHF | TRBV3-1/TRBV3-2 | . | TRBJ1-5 | .
TGTGCCAGTAGTCTACAGGGATTCTACGATGGCTACACCTTC | CASSLQGFYDGYTF | TRBV19 | . | TRBJ1-2 | few
TGTGCCAGCAGTCCCCCCTACAGGGAGAGTCAGCCCCAGCATTTT | CASSPPYRESQPQHF | TRBV28 | . | TRBJ1-5 | few
TGTGCCAGCAGGCGGACAGGGATCAAGACCGGGGAGCTGTTTTTT | CASRRTGIKTGELFF | TRBV7-9 | TRBD1 | TRBJ2-2 | .
TGTGCCAGCAGCTCAACGGGGGGGCTCACAGATACGCAGTATTTT | CASSSTGGLTDTQYF | TRBV7-3 | TRBD2 | TRBJ2-3 | few
TGTGCCAGTACTAACGGGGGGCTCAACGAGCAGTACTTC | CASTNGGLNEQYF | TRBV19 | . | TRBJ2-7 | .
TGTGCCAGCAGCCCTAGAAGACTAGCGGGGGCAGATACGCAGTATTTT | CASSPRRLAGADTQYF | TRBV11-2 | TRBD2 | TRBJ2-3 | .
TGTGCCAGCAGTGAAGTTAGCGGGGGTACGGGGGCCAACGTCCTGACTTTC | CASSEVSGGTGANVLTF | TRBV6-1 | TRBD2 | TRBJ2-6 | .
TGTGCCAGCAGCTTACAGACGAACACCGGGGAGCTGTTTTTT | CASSLQTNTGELFF | TRBV7-7 | . | TRBJ2-2 | once